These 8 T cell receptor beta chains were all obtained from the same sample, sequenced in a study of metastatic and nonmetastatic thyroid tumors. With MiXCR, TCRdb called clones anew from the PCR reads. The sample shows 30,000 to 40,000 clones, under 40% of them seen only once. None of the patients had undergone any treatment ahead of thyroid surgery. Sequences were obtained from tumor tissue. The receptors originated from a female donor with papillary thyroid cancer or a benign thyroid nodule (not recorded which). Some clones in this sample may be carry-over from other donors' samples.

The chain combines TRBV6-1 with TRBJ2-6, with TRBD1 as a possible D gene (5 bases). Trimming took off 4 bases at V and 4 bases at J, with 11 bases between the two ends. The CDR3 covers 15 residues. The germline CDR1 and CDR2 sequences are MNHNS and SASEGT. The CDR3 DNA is TGTGCCAGCAGTGGCCAGGGCTCAGGGGCCAACGTCCTGACTTTC. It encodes CASSGQGSGANVLTF.

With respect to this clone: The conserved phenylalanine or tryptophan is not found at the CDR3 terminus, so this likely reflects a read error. The CDR3 is CASSSPRGLAGEGHYEQYL. The CDR3 DNA reads TGCGCCAGCAGCTCCCCTAGGGGACTAGCGGGAGAAGGGCACTACGAGCAGTACCTC. The V and J genes are TRBV5-1 and TRBJ2-7; 14 bases align to TRBD2. J was trimmed by 3 bases and V by 3 bases; bases with no gene match: 14. This CDR3 has 19 residues. Germline CDR1 reads SGHRS; CDR2 reads YFSETQ.

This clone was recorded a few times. The CDR3 sequence: CASSYSGGPSNEQFF. The CDR3 DNA reads as TGTGCCAGCAGTTACTCGGGCGGGCCCTCGAATGAGCAGTTCTTC. V usage is TRBV6-6 and J usage is TRBJ2-1; weak D call: TRBD2 (5 bases). V lost 0 bases to trimming and J lost 7 bases, with 13 bases between them. Germline V gene sequence: CDR1 MNHNY, CDR2 SVGAGI (reference sequence). CDR3 length: 15 amino acids.

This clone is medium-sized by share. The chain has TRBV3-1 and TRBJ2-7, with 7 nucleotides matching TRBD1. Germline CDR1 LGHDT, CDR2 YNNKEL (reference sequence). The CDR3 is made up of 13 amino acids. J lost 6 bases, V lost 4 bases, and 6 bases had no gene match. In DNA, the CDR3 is TGTGCCAGCAGCCCGCGGACAGGCGGCGAGCAGTACTTC. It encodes CASSPRTGGEQYF.

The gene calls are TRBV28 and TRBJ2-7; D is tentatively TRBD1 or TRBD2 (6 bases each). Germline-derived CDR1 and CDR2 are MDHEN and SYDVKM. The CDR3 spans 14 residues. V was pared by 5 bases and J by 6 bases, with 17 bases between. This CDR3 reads CASSRLIRGGEQYF. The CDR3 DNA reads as TGTGCCAGCAGTAGATTAATCAGGGGAGGCGAGCAGTACTTC.

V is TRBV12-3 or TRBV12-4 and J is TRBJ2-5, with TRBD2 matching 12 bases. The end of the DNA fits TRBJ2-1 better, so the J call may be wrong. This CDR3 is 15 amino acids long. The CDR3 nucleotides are TGTGCCAGTAGAATCCTAGCGGGAGGGTACAATGAGCAGTTCTTC. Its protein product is CASRILAGGYNEQFF.

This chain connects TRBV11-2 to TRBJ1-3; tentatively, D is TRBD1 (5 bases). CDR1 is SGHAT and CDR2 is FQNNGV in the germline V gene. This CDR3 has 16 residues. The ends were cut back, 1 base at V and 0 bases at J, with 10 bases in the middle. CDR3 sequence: CASSLVGDPSGNTIYF. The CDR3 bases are TGTGCCAGCAGCTTAGTAGGGGACCCCTCTGGAAACACCATATATTTT.

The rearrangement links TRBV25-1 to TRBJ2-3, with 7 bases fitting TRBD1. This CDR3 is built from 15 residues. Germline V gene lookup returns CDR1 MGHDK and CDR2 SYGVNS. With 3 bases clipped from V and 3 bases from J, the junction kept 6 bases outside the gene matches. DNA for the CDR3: TGTGCCAGCAGTGATGGGACAGAAAGGACAGATACGCAGTATTTT. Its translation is CASSDGTERTDTQYF.